Each of the 22 T cell receptor beta chains below was sequenced from the same sample in a study of identical twins. TCRdb processed the 5' RACE reads anew with MiXCR; each CDR3 protein has one entry. The table has 540,000 or so distinct CDR3 sequences, more than 20% seen once. These sequences were also reported in another study, on yellow fever vaccine responses in identical twins.

The sample was CD4+ T cells sorted from blood. Receptor source: a woman aged 18 to 35 in good health.

This chain connects TRBV18 to TRBJ1-2; TRBD1 matches at 7 bases. Looked up from germline, CDR1 is KGHSH and CDR2 is LQKENI. This CDR3 comprises 14 residues. J gave up 7 bases and V 4 bases, and 9 bases lay outside the gene matches. The CDR3 DNA reads TGTGCCAGCTCACACAAACAGGGGATGTCTGGCTACACCTTC. Its protein product is CASSHKQGMSGYTF.

This clonotype was counted a few times. The V and J genes are TRBV20-1 and TRBJ2-1; D gene unclear. Germline V CDR1 and CDR2: DFQATT, SNEGSKA (reference sequence). This CDR3 has 12 residues. Trimming stripped 3 bases from V and 5 bases from J, with 8 bases between. CDR3 nucleotide sequence: TGCAGTGCTAGGGCTGCGAACAATGAGCAGTTCTTC. Its translation is CSARAANNEQFF.

This clonotype showed up just a few times. This chain links TRBV4-2 with TRBJ2-2, with 8 bases fitting TRBD2. This CDR3 has 17 residues. V was pared by 0 bases and J by 7 bases, with 10 bases of the junction left unmatched. Germline lookup yields CDR1 LGHNA and CDR2 YNFKEQ. The CDR3 bases are TGTGCCAGCAGCCAAGATGGCGGGACTAGTCGACTCGGGGAGCTGTTTTTT. Its translation: CASSQDGGTSRLGELFF.

The V and J genes are TRBV2 and TRBJ1-2; the match to TRBD1 covers 9 bases. V was pared by 5 bases and J by 7 bases, with 11 bases of the junction left unmatched. In germline, CDR1 is SNHLY, CDR2 FYNNEI. The CDR3 sequence is 15 residues long. The CDR3 protein is CASSSPGQGLGGYTF. CDR3 DNA: TGTGCCAGCAGTTCCCCGGGACAGGGTTTAGGTGGCTACACCTTC.

This clonotype was counted between two and nine times. The chain employs TRBV5-6 and TRBJ1-5, with D tentatively TRBD1 (6 bases). Trimming shortened V by 5 bases and J by 5 bases, and 14 bases separated the two germline ends. Germline V lookup: CDR1 SGHDT, CDR2 YYEEEE. The CDR3 sequence is 14 residues long. CDR3 sequence: CASSFGPGDQPQHF. The CDR3 DNA sequence: TGTGCCAGCAGTTTTGGTCCAGGGGATCAGCCCCAGCATTTT.

V and J are TRBV20-1 and TRBJ2-3; TRBD2 matches 8 bases. This CDR3 spans 15 amino acids. The germline gives CDR1 DFQATT, CDR2 SNEGSKA (reference sequence). V was pared by 6 bases and J by 0 bases, with 8 bases of the junction left unmatched. CDR3: CSAGGGAASTDTQYF. The CDR3 nucleotides read TGCAGTGCCGGGGGGGGGGCCGCCAGCACAGATACGCAGTATTTT.

The gene calls are TRBV6-1 and TRBJ1-4, with a possible D match to TRBD1 (5 bases). Germline CDR1 and CDR2: MNHNS and SASEGT. Trimming took off 7 bases at V and 5 bases at J, with 11 bases between the two ends. The CDR3 is 13 amino acids. CDR3 in amino acids: CASKRGPNEKLFF. The CDR3, as DNA: TGTGCCAGCAAAAGGGGACCAAATGAAAAACTGTTTTTT.

This chain connects TRBV24-1 to TRBJ2-1; 8 positions match TRBD2. Germline V lookup: CDR1 KGHDR, CDR2 SFDVKD. The V segment lost 9 bases and the J segment 0 bases; nucleotides outside the gene matches: 3. The CDR3 contains 14 residues. The DNA of the CDR3 is TGTGCCACCGGCGGGAGGACCTCCTACAATGAGCAGTTCTTC. It translates to CATGGRTSYNEQFF.

In its sample, this clonotype was seen many times. This chain connects TRBV12-3 or TRBV12-4 to TRBJ2-3; TRBD1 matches at 9 bases. Germline trimming cut 5 bases from V and 3 bases from J; bases unmatched to any gene: 15. This CDR3 is 18 amino acids long. The CDR3 spells CASSTHLDRTGATDTQYF. Here the CDR3 DNA reads TGTGCCAGCAGTACACACCTTGACCGGACAGGGGCTACAGATACGCAGTATTTT.

The gene calls are TRBV5-1 and TRBJ1-2; D uncertain. The CDR3 runs 14 residues. V was cut by 4 bases and J by 0 bases, with 10 bases left in between. CDR1 and CDR2 (germline): SGHRS, YFSETQ. The CDR3 region is CASSPGVSNYGYTF. DNA for the CDR3: TGCGCCAGCAGCCCCGGAGTATCTAACTATGGCTACACCTTC.

The chain employs TRBV5-1 and TRBJ1-2; D remains ambiguous. V was shortened by 4 bases and J by 4 bases, with 17 bases between the two germline ends. The CDR3 runs 15 residues. Per germline, CDR1 SGHRS and CDR2 YFSETQ. CDR3 DNA: TGCGCCAGCAGCCCGGGCCTGTCTCGAACCTATGGCTACACCTTC. As protein: CASSPGLSRTYGYTF.

This clonotype was observed many times. This chain links TRBV7-9 with TRBJ2-1; 10 bases match TRBD2. CDR3 length: 16 residues. Germline loops: CDR1 SEHNR, CDR2 FQNEAQ (reference sequence). With 0 bases clipped from V and 10 bases from J, the junction kept 9 bases outside the gene matches. This CDR3 is CASSLAAGTSVGEQFF. CDR3 DNA sequence: TGTGCCAGCAGCTTAGCGGCTGGGACTAGCGTAGGCGAGCAGTTCTTC.

This clonotype occurred a few times. The chain uses TRBV12-3 or TRBV12-4 and TRBJ1-3; the D gene is possibly TRBD1 (6 bases). The CDR3 has 14 residues. Between the trimmed V and J ends, which lost 3 bases and 3 bases, there was a span of 9 bases. The DNA for the CDR3 is TGTGCCAGCAGTTTCGGGACAATTGGAAACACCATATATTTT. Its translation: CASSFGTIGNTIYF.

In this sample, this clonotype turned up a few times. The genes are TRBV7-6 and TRBJ2-3, with TRBD2 matching 10 bases. From germline, CDR1 is SGHVS and CDR2 FNYEAQ. The CDR3 sequence is 18 residues long. Trimming at V came to 1 base and at J to 1 base, leaving 8 bases not matched to a gene. CDR3 amino acids: CASSLGGFLAGGTDTQYF. The CDR3 coding sequence is TGTGCCAGCAGCTTAGGAGGGTTTCTAGCGGGGGGCACAGATACGCAGTATTTT.

The rearrangement joins TRBV12-3 or TRBV12-4 to TRBJ2-7, with D perhaps being TRBD1 or TRBD2 (5 bases each). V lost 3 bases and J lost 5, with 14 bases in between. This CDR3 has 14 residues. CDR3 protein: CASSFWGSPNEQYF. The CDR3 bases are TGTGCCAGCAGTTTTTGGGGGTCTCCCAACGAGCAGTACTTC.

This sequence joins TRBV27 and TRBJ2-5; TRBD2 is a possible D gene (6 bases). This CDR3 contains 16 residues. CDR1 and CDR2 (germline): MNHEY, SMNVEV (reference sequence). V lost 5 bases to trimming and J lost 2 bases, with 18 bases between them. The CDR3 here is CASSPRTTGLQETQYF. CDR3 in DNA: TGTGCCAGCAGTCCCCGGACTACCGGGCTACAAGAGACCCAGTACTTC.

CDR3 in DNA: TGTGCCAGCAGCGCCCGACAGGTTCCGAACACTGAAGCTTTCTTT. Its translation: CASSARQVPNTEAFF. The chain combines TRBV3-1 with TRBJ1-1; D is possibly TRBD1 (6 bases). The CDR3 has 15 amino acids. V dropped 5 bases and J dropped 1 base, with 14 bases sitting between them. Germline V gene data show CDR1 as LGHDT and CDR2 as YNNKEL (reference sequence).

This clonotype was seen a handful of times. The DNA for the CDR3 is TGCGCCAGCAGCCCCCCCGTAGGGTTTAATGAGCAGTTCTTC. Translated: CASSPPVGFNEQFF. The chain employs TRBV5-1 and TRBJ2-1; D remains ambiguous. Germline V CDR1 and CDR2: SGHRS, YFSETQ. V lost 4 bases and J lost 7, with 15 bases in between. The CDR3 extends over 14 amino acids.

The genes are TRBV2 and TRBJ1-2; D gene uncertain. V was shortened by 6 bases and J by 1 base, with 9 bases between the two germline ends. The CDR3 has 13 amino acids. Germline CDR1 and CDR2: SNHLY and FYNNEI. The CDR3 spells CASRDTVNYGYTF. CDR3 bases: TGTGCCAGCAGGGATACAGTTAACTATGGCTACACCTTC.

This clonotype has a handful of counts. The rearrangement uses TRBV5-1 and TRBJ2-4; 12 bases line up with TRBD1. The CDR3 extends over 17 amino acids. Germline CDR1 reads SGHRS; CDR2 reads YFSETQ. V shed 4 bases, J shed 1 base, and the junction held 6 bases outside the gene matches. The CDR3 DNA is TGCGCCAGCAGCCCGGGGACAGGGGGCACGGCCAAAAACATTCAGTACTTC. Its translation is CASSPGTGGTAKNIQYF.

The chain joins TRBV7-7 to TRBJ2-2; D is unclear. Germline loops: CDR1 SSHAT, CDR2 FNYEAQ (reference sequence). Deletions cut 4 bases from V and 7 bases from J, with 10 bases between. The CDR3 loop spans 13 amino acids. DNA for the CDR3: TGTGCCAGCAGCTCGACCTGGGGCGGGGAGCTGTTTTTT. It translates to CASSSTWGGELFF.

The genes are TRBV11-3 and TRBJ2-1; perhaps TRBD2 as D (7 bases). The CDR3 runs to 16 residues. Trimming stripped 5 bases from V and 5 bases from J, with 19 bases between. Looked up from germline, CDR1 is SGHNT and CDR2 is YENEEA. The CDR3 bases are TGTGCCAGCAGCGGTGCGGGGAGGGGGAAGGACAATGAGCAGTTCTTC. Amino acids: CASSGAGRGKDNEQFF.